The 10 T cell receptor beta chains below come from one sample, sequenced in a study of shared clonotypes between healthy human individuals. Only in-frame clones appear in the TCRdb table, and some are missing; sequencing was by immunoSEQ multiplex PCR. This table has about 510,000 clones, 60% to 80% appearing once. The sequencing input was PBMCs. Receptors originate from a woman aged 35 to 49 in good health. Some clones in this sample may be carry-over from other donors' samples.

This rearrangement joins TRBV28 to TRBJ2-7; 9 nucleotides align to TRBD2. Germline CDR1 is MDHEN and CDR2 is SYDVKM. J gave up 4 bases and V 7 bases, and 8 bases lay outside the gene matches. CDR3 length: 14 amino acids. The CDR3 nucleotides read TGTGCCAGCAAAGGGCGGGAGGGGATTTACGAGCAGTACTTC. Translation gives CASKGREGIYEQYF.

This clone appeared a few times. The V call is TRBV7-9, the J call TRBJ1-4; the match to TRBD1 covers 7 bases. There are 16 residues in the CDR3. In germline, CDR1 is SEHNR, CDR2 FQNEAQ (reference sequence). Trimming removed 2 bases from V and 6 bases from J; junction bases left unmatched: 9. The CDR3 nucleotides are TGTGCCAGCAGCTTATCGACAGGGTTCAGGGATGAAAAACTGTTTTTT. Translation: CASSLSTGFRDEKLFF.

V and J are TRBV10-3 and TRBJ1-1; no definite D call. The CDR3 consists of 17 residues. V was trimmed by 0 bases and J by 2 bases, leaving 16 bases between them. Per the germline V gene, CDR1 is ENHRY and CDR2 is SYGVKD. The CDR3 DNA is TGTGCCATCAGTGAGTCGACGCGTCCAGGTGTTAACACTGAAGCTTTCTTT. Its translation is CAISESTRPGVNTEAFF.

V gene TRBV6-6 combines with J gene TRBJ1-4; D unclear. V was shortened by 0 bases and J by 8 bases, with 10 bases between the two germline ends. The CDR3 covers 14 residues. CDR1 and CDR2 from the germline V gene are MNHNY and SVGAGI (reference sequence). The CDR3 here is CASSYSSLGEKLFF. CDR3 DNA: TGTGCCAGCAGTTACTCGTCCTTGGGGGAAAAACTGTTTTTT.

Notes on this clone: One end of the junction varies from germline; a read error may be responsible. The same CDR3 arises from other DNA sequences in this sample as well. The chain couples TRBV18 to TRBJ1-1, with TRBD1 matching over 11 bases. Germline V gives CDR1 KGHSH, CDR2 LQKENI. The CDR3 contains 16 residues. CDR3 bases: TGTGCCAGCTCACCCATGGGGACAGGGGGGGATACTGAAGCCTTCTTT. Amino acid sequence: CASSPMGTGGDTEAFF.

Only one count was recorded for this clone. V and J are TRBV5-5 and TRBJ1-4; possible D gene TRBD1, 6 bases. Trimming shortened V by 5 bases and J by 1 base, and 12 bases separated the two germline ends. Germline lookup yields CDR1 SGHKS and CDR2 YYEKEE (reference sequence). The CDR3 length is 15 residues. The CDR3 coding sequence is TGTGCCAGCAGTCCTGGGGGCGAAACTAATGAAAAACTGTTTTTT. Translation gives CASSPGGETNEKLFF. The full variable domain, with the rest looked up from reference TRBV5-5 and TRBJ1-4, is DAGVTQSPTHLIKTRGQQVTLRCSPISGHKSVSWYQQVLGQGPQFIFQYYEKEERGRGNFPDRFSARQFPNYSSELNVNALLLGDSALYLCASSPGGETNEKLFFGSGTQLSVL.

The chain recombines TRBV7-9 with TRBJ2-7; the D gene could be TRBD1 or TRBD2 (5 bases each). The CDR3 runs 13 residues. Trimming removed 1 base from V and 7 bases from J, with 11 bases in between. Germline loops: CDR1 SEHNR, CDR2 FQNEAQ (reference sequence). The chain's CDR3 is CASSLDVWGEQYF. The CDR3 nucleotides read TGTGCCAGCAGCTTAGATGTTTGGGGGGAGCAGTACTTC.

The chain is built from TRBV28 and TRBJ1-2; the match to TRBD1 covers 12 bases. J lost 3 bases, V lost 5 bases, and 4 bases had no gene match. The CDR3 totals 15 residues. Germline V CDR1 and CDR2: MDHEN, SYDVKM. In DNA, the CDR3 is TGTGCCAGCAGTCAAGGGACAGGGGGCGACTATGGCTACACCTTC. Its protein is CASSQGTGGDYGYTF.

V and J are TRBV7-8 and TRBJ2-7, with D possibly matching TRBD2 (6 bases). V gave up 4 bases and J gave up 5 bases, with 12 bases separating them. The CDR3 consists of 13 residues. The germline CDR1 and CDR2 sequences are SGHVS and FQNEAQ. The CDR3: CASSSTRANEQYF. The CDR3 nucleotides are TGTGCCAGCAGCTCGACTAGGGCGAACGAGCAGTACTTC.

The gene calls are TRBV15 and TRBJ2-1, with 8 bases lining up with TRBD2. J gave up 5 bases and V 0 bases, and 6 bases lay outside the gene matches. CDR1 is LNHNV, CDR2 YYDKDF, per germline (reference sequence). The CDR3 loop spans 16 amino acids. The chain's CDR3 is CATSRDSSGGNNEQFF. The CDR3 DNA reads as TGTGCCACCAGCAGAGATTCAAGCGGGGGAAACAATGAGCAGTTCTTC.